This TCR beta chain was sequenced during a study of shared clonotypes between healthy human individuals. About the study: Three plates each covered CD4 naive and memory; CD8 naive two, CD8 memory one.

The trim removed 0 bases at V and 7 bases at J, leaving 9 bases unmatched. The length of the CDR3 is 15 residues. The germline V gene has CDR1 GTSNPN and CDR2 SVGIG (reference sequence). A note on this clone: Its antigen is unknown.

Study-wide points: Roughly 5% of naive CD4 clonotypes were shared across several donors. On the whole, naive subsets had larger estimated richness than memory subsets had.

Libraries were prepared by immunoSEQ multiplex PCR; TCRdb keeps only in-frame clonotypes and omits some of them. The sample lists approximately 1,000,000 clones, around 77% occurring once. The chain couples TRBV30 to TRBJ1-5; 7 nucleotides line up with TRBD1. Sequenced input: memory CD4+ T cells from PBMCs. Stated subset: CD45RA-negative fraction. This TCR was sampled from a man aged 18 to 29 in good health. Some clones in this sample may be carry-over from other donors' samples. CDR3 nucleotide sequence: TGTGCCTGGAGTGTACCCCGACAGGGCCAACAGCCCCAGCATTTT. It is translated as CAWSVPRQGQQPQHF.